This T cell receptor (beta chain) emerged from a study of cytomegalovirus exposure and HLA in healthy donors. This clone was counted a few times. What it binds is not known. 60 Vbeta and 13 Jbeta primers were used in PCR. This table comes from immunoSEQ multiplex PCR, and its TCRdb copy is limited to in-frame clones, with some not included. The sample has 93,000 or so clones, roughly 77% seen once. The germline V gene has CDR1 MNHEY and CDR2 SMNVEV (reference sequence). Trimming left V 0 bases short and J 0 bases short, with 8 bases between. CDR3 length: 15 amino acids. General study points: The Asian-associated ancestry cluster reportedly had fewer N-insertions than the approximately 670-donor mean in a later analysis. In an earlier analysis, in 587 donors, most V segments appeared productive either ~87% or ~30% of the time. The investigators catalogued 160 or so TCR beta chains as cytomegalovirus-associated.

The TCR comes from a woman aged 18 to 35 in good health and CMV-seropositive. The chain couples TRBV27 to TRBJ1-1; D remains unclear. The sample was PBMCs. This chain's CDR3 is CASSLSRAMNTEAFF. The CDR3 nucleotides read TGTGCCAGCAGTTTATCTAGAGCCATGAACACTGAAGCTTTCTTT.